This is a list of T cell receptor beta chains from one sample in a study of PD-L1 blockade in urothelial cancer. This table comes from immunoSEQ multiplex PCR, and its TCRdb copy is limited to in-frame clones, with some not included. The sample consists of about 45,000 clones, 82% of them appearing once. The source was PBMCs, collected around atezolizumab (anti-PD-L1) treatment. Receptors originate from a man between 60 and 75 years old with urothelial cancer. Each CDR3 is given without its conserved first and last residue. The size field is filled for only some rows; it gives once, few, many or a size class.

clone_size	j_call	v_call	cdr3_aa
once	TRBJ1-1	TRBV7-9	ASSFGEGGMNTEAF
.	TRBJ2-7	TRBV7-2	ASSVDRRPTYEQY
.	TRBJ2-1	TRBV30	AWTRGGEDEQF
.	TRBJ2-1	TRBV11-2	ASSLRGDEQF
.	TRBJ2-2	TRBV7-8	ASSLAGQGGNTGELF
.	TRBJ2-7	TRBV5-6	ASSGPGSTGEQY
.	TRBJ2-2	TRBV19	ASRGGTGGGGELF
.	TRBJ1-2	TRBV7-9	ASSWTGERSYT
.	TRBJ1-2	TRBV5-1	ASSLDEGGGRFGYT
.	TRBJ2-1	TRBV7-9	ASSPTGVWGF
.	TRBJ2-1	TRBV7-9	ASSLGDWSSYNEQF
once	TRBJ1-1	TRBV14	ASSQEGTSVMNTEAF
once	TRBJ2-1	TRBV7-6	ASRGGSSYNEQF
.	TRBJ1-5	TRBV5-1	ASSLAGWSNQPQH
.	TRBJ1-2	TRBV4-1	ASSQDPSGYT
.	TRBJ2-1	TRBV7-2	ASSFGLATWNEQF
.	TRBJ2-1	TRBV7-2	ASSLGPRSNEQF
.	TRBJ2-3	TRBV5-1	ASSRGLAGGQITDTQY
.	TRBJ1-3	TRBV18	ASSPQIIQSGNTIY
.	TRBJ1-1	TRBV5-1	ASSLWGQVTEAF
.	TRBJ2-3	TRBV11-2	ASSLRGRSSTDTQY
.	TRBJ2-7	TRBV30	AWSVPRAGPYEQY
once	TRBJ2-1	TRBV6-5	ASNKWPEQF
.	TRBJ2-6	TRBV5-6	ASSRAGTVLTGANVLT
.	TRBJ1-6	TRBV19	ASSIVGLNSPLH
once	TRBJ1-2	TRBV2	ARSDGAYGYT
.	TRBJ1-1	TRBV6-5	ASSYRTGWGNTEAF
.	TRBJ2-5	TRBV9	ASSVGQGAAVETQY
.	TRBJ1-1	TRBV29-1	SVESHLNTEAF
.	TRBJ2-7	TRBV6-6	ASSSGQAAYEQY
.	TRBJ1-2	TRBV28	ASSLLGQGSSDYGYT
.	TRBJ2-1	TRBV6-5	ASRTGASSYNEQF